This T cell receptor (beta chain) was captured in a study of early T cells in non-severe SARS-CoV-2 infection. This clonotype was found many times. Germline CDR1 is PRHDT and CDR2 is FYEKMQ (reference sequence). The V end lost 5 bases, the J end lost 6 bases, and 16 bases lay between the germline ends. The CDR3 extends over 14 amino acids. As part of library construction, unique molecular identifiers were attached to individual cDNA molecules. TCRdb reanalysed the 5' RACE reads using MiXCR and keeps one entry per CDR3 protein. This sample carries 100,000 to 140,000 distinct CDR3 sequences, around 10% of them seen once, and the ten largest clones take roughly 7.5%.

This chain links TRBV13 with TRBJ1-1; unclear D gene. The TCR was taken from an adult who was a healthcare worker with PCR-confirmed SARS-CoV-2 infection or an uninfected control (not recorded which). The sample taken for sequencing was whole blood. In DNA, the CDR3 is TGTGCCAGCAGCGTCGTTTGGGAGTCTCCTGAAGCTTTCTTT. This encodes CASSVVWESPEAFF.